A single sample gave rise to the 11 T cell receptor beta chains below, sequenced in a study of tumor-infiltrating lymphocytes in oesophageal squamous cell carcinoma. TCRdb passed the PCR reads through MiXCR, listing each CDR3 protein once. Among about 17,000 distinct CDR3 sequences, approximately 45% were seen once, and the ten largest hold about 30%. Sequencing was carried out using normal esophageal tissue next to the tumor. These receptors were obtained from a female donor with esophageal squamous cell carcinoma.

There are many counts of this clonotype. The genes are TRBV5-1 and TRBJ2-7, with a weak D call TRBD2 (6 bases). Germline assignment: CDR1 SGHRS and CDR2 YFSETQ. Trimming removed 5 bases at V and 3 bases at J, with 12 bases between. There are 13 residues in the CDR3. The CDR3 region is CASRLDGGYEQYF. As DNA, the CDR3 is TGCGCCAGCAGGTTAGACGGGGGCTACGAGCAGTACTTC.

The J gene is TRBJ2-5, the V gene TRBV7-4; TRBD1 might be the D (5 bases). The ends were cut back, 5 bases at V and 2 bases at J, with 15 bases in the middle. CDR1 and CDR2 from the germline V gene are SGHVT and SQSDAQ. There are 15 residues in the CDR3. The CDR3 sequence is CASSPIRTSQETQYF. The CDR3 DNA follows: TGTGCCAGCAGCCCCATCCGGACATCTCAAGAGACCCAGTACTTC. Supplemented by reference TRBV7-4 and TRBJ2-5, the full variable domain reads GAGVSQSPRYKVAKRGRDVALRCDSISGHVTLYWYRQTLGQGSEVLTYSQSDAQRDKSGRPSGRFSAERPERSVSTLKIQRTEQGDSAVYLCASSPIRTSQETQYFGPGTRLLVL.

This CDR3 is CSSETGNTEAFF. The CDR3 nucleotides read TGCAGCTCTGAGACTGGGAACACTGAAGCTTTCTTT. The chain recombines TRBV29-1 with TRBJ1-1, with D unresolved. V gave up 8 bases and J gave up 1 base, with 11 bases separating them. Germline CDR1 and CDR2: SQVTM and ANQGSEA. The CDR3 runs 12 residues.

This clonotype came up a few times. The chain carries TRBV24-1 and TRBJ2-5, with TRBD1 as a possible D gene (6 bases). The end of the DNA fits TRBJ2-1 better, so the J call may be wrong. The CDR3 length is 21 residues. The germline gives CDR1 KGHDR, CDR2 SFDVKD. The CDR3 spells CATSGNQTGHPPNQPYNEQFF. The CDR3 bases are TGTGCCACCAGTGGAAATCAAACAGGGCACCCACCCAACCAACCCTACAATGAGCAGTTCTTC.

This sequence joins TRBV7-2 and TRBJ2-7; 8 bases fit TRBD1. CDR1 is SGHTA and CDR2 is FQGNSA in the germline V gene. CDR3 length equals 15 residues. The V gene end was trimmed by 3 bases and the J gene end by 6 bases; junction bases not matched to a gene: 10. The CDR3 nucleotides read TGTGCCAGCAGCTTTCTTAGACAGGGGACCTTCGAGCAGTACTTC. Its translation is CASSFLRQGTFEQYF.

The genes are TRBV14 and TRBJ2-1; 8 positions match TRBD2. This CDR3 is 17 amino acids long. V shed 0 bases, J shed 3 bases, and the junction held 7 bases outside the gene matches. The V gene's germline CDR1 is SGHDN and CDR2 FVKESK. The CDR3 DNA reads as TGTGCCAGCAGCCAAGAGTATCGACTAGCGTACTACAATGAGCAGTTCTTC. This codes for CASSQEYRLAYYNEQFF.

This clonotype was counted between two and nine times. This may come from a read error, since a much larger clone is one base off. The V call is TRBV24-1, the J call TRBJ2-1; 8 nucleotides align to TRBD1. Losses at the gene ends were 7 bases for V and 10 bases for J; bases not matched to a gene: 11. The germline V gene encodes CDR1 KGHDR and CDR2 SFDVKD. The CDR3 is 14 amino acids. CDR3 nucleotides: TGTGCCACCAGCCCTACCGGACAGGGCTACGAGCAGTTCTTC. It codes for CATSPTGQGYEQFF.

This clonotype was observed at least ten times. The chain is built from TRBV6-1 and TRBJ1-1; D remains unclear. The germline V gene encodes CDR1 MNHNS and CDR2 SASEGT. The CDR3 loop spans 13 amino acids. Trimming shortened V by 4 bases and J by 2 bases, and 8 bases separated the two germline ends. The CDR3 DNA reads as TGTGCCAGCAGTGTAACAGTAAACACTGAAGCTTTCTTT. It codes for CASSVTVNTEAFF.

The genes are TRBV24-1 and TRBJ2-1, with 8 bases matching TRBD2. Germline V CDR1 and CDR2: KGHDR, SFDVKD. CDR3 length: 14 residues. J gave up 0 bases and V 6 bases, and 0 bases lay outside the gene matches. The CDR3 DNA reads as TGTGCCACCAGTCTAGCGGGCTCCTACAATGAGCAGTTCTTC. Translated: CATSLAGSYNEQFF.

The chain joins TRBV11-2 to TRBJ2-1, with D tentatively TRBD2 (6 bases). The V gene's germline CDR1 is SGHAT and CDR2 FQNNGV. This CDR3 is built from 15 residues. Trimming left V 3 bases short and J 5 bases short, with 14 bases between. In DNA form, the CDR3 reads TGTGCCAGCAGCTTCGGAGGACTATACCACAATGAGCAGTTCTTC. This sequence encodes CASSFGGLYHNEQFF.

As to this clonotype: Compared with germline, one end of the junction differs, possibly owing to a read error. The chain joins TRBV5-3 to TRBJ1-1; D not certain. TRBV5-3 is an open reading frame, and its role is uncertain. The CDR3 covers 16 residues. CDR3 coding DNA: TGTGCCAGCAGCTTGGGAGTAGCGGGAGGGCAGGATGAGCAGTACTTT. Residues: CASSLGVAGGQDEQYF.